The 31 T cell receptor beta chains below were found in one sample sequenced in a study of vaccination effects on CD4 cells after COVID-19. Antigen-specific CD4+ T cell clonotypes were called by their expansion after viral peptide-pool culture in ViraFEST. Subsequent to a culture period of about ten days, CD4+ T cells were isolated. Of the BNT162b2 and mRNA-1273 vaccines, participants received two doses of one or the other. These receptors lack a known antigen. Produced via immunoSEQ multiplex PCR; TCRdb's table is partial and in-frame only. The table shows some 61,000 clones, with about 80% occurring only once. The sample in question was CD4+ T cells from PBMCs cultured with HCoV-OC43 spike peptides, obtained after COVID-19 vaccination. Stated subset: HCoV-OC43 spike overlapping peptide pool stimulation. The receptors were gathered from a human donor who received a COVID-19 vaccine.

The chain couples TRBV2 to TRBJ1-5; D call uncertain. The CDR3 totals 13 residues. V gave up 2 bases and J gave up 6 bases, with 8 bases separating them. CDR1 is SNHLY and CDR2 is FYNNEI in the germline V gene. The CDR3 is CASSEFAGQPQHF. CDR3 DNA: TGTGCCAGCAGTGAATTCGCGGGTCAGCCCCAGCATTTT.

This chain links TRBV20-1 with TRBJ1-2; D gene uncertain. CDR1 and CDR2 from the germline V gene are DFQATT and SNEGSKA (reference sequence). CDR3 size: 11 residues. The ends were cut back, 1 base at V and 7 bases at J, with 7 bases in the middle. CDR3 DNA: TGCAGTGCTAGAGTCCCGCGTGGCTACACCTTC. As protein: CSARVPRGYTF.

The chain joins TRBV9 to TRBJ2-4; 7 bases map to TRBD1. Germline CDR1 reads SGDLS; CDR2 reads YYNGEE. The length of the CDR3 is 13 residues. V was pared by 6 bases and J by 4 bases, with 4 bases of the junction left unmatched. The DNA of the CDR3 is TGTGCCAGCAACACAGGGGATAAAAACATTCAGTACTTC. Translated: CASNTGDKNIQYF.

The chain combines TRBV5-1 with TRBJ1-1, with D unresolved. The length of the CDR3 is 14 residues. The germline V gene encodes CDR1 SGHRS and CDR2 YFSETQ. The germline V and J ends were trimmed by 1 base and 2 bases, with 9 bases remaining between them. The chain's CDR3 is CASSLRTKNTEAFF. CDR3 nucleotides: TGCGCCAGCAGCTTGCGGACGAAAAACACTGAAGCTTTCTTT.

The chain carries TRBV28 and TRBJ2-5, with 7 positions matching TRBD1. V dropped 5 bases and J dropped 3; count of bases not matched to a gene: 6. In germline, CDR1 is MDHEN, CDR2 SYDVKM. The CDR3 is 14 amino acids. In nucleotides, the CDR3 is TGTGCCAGCAGTCCACGGACAGGAGAAGAGACCCAGTACTTC. Translating gives CASSPRTGEETQYF.

This clone was observed a handful of times. The rearrangement joins TRBV19 to TRBJ2-5; weak D call: TRBD2 (7 bases). The CDR3 has 12 amino acids. V was pared by 6 bases and J by 5 bases, with 10 bases between. Per the germline V gene, CDR1 is LNHDA and CDR2 is SQIVND (reference sequence). The CDR3 bases are TGTGCCAGTAGCAAGGGGGGGGAGACCCAGTACTTC. It specifies CASSKGGETQYF.

This CDR3 reads CASSPIGQGPGVSGGYTF. CDR3 nucleotide sequence: TGTGCCAGTAGTCCTATCGGACAGGGACCTGGGGTGTCTGGGGGCTACACCTTC. The chain links TRBV19 to TRBJ1-2, with 8 bases lining up with TRBD1. Trimming removed 5 bases from V and 8 bases from J; junction bases left unmatched: 22. Germline V gene sequence: CDR1 LNHDA, CDR2 SQIVND (reference sequence). The CDR3 is 18 residues long.

The chain uses TRBV5-1 and TRBJ1-1; 9 bases align to TRBD1. The CDR3 contains 14 residues. The germline V gene encodes CDR1 SGHRS and CDR2 YFSETQ. The trim removed 6 bases at V and 1 base at J, leaving 4 bases unmatched. The CDR3 sequence: CASTADRGNTEAFF. The CDR3 DNA follows: TGCGCCAGCACTGCGGACAGGGGGAACACTGAAGCTTTCTTT.

Notes on this clone: The junction departs from the called germline gene at one end, perhaps through a read error. V is TRBV15 and J is TRBJ2-2; D might be TRBD1 or TRBD2, each matching 7 bases. The CDR3 length is 16 residues. From germline, CDR1 is LNHNV and CDR2 YYDKDF (reference sequence). CDR3: CATRRAGQTNTGELFF. CDR3 DNA sequence: TGTGCCACCAGGAGAGCGGGACAGACAAACACCGGGGAGCTGTTTTTT.

This chain joins TRBV24-1 and TRBJ2-3, with D perhaps matching TRBD2 (5 bases). Germline V CDR1 and CDR2: KGHDR, SFDVKD. This CDR3 is 13 amino acids long. Trimming left V 6 bases short and J 1 base short, with 7 bases between. The CDR3: CATSLARTDTQYF. The CDR3 bases are TGTGCCACCAGTCTAGCTCGCACAGATACGCAGTATTTT.

This clone was counted only a few times. V is TRBV6-5 and J is TRBJ2-7, with TRBD1 identical over 9 bases. CDR1 is MNHEY, CDR2 SVGAGI, per germline. The CDR3 sequence is 14 residues long. After removal of 6 bases from V and 3 bases from J, the junction contained 6 bases not matched to a gene. The chain's CDR3 is CASRRDRDRYEQYV. The DNA for the CDR3 is TGTGCCAGCAGACGGGACAGGGATCGCTACGAGCAGTACGTC.

This chain connects TRBV20-1 to TRBJ1-5; D is uncertain. CDR1 and CDR2 (germline): DFQATT, SNEGSKA (reference sequence). The length of the CDR3 is 11 residues. Trimming stripped 6 bases from V and 6 bases from J, with 9 bases between. The CDR3 loop reads CSANEGQPQHF. CDR3 nucleotides: TGCAGTGCAAACGAGGGTCAGCCCCAGCATTTT.

This chain connects TRBV10-3 to TRBJ1-2; D unclear. Germline CDR1 is ENHRY and CDR2 is SYGVKD. CDR3 size: 16 residues. The germline V and J ends were trimmed by 0 bases and 8 bases, with 19 bases remaining between them. The CDR3 sequence is CAISESVGVGYEGYTF. In DNA, the CDR3 is TGTGCCATCAGTGAGTCGGTTGGGGTTGGCTATGAGGGCTACACCTTC.

This clone has only a few counts. The CDR3: CASSLSSSPLHF. The DNA for the CDR3 is TGTGCCAGCAGCTTATCATCTTCACCCCTCCACTTT. This rearrangement joins TRBV7-9 to TRBJ1-6; no clear D gene. The CDR3 contains 12 residues. The germline gives CDR1 SEHNR, CDR2 FQNEAQ (reference sequence). The ends were cut back, 2 bases at V and 9 bases at J, with 5 bases in the middle.

The genes are TRBV7-6 and TRBJ2-3, with D perhaps TRBD2 (7 bases). V gave up 5 bases and J gave up 4 bases, with 16 bases separating them. Looked up from germline, CDR1 is SGHVS and CDR2 is FNYEAQ. This CDR3 spans 15 amino acids. The CDR3 sequence is CASSRGGGAPDTQYF. CDR3 nucleotides: TGTGCCAGCAGCCGCGGTGGGGGGGCCCCAGATACGCAGTATTTT.

A few counts support this clone. Here the CDR3 DNA reads TGTGCCAGCAGCTTGTATGGAGACGGTACGCAGTATTTT. Protein: CASSLYGDGTQYF. The chain combines TRBV5-8 with TRBJ2-3; D uncertain. Between the trimmed V and J ends, which lost 1 base and 8 bases, there was a span of 11 bases. In germline, CDR1 is SGHTS, CDR2 YDEGEE. The CDR3 runs 13 residues.

The gene calls are TRBV11-1 and TRBJ1-6; D unresolved. With 2 bases removed from V and 10 bases from J, the gap between germline ends came to 9 bases. There are 13 residues in the CDR3. Per germline, CDR1 SGHAT and CDR2 FQDESV (reference sequence). CDR3 protein: CASSLLVGSPLHF. The CDR3 bases are TGTGCCAGCAGCTTATTAGTGGGGTCACCCCTCCACTTT.

The CDR3 is CASSLRTGDTQYF. The CDR3 DNA reads as TGTGCCAGCAGTCTTAGGACAGGAGATACGCAGTATTTT. The chain employs TRBV28 and TRBJ2-3; 7 bases agree with TRBD1. This CDR3 contains 13 residues. Trimming cost V 5 bases and J 5 bases; bases outside gene matches: 4. The germline V gene has CDR1 MDHEN and CDR2 SYDVKM.

This clone was recorded a few times. This sequence joins TRBV4-1 and TRBJ1-2, with a weak D call TRBD1 (5 bases). Germline V gene data show CDR1 as MGHRA and CDR2 as YSYEKL. The V gene lost 0 bases and the J gene lost 5 bases, with 7 bases spanning the gap. This CDR3 region has 13 residues. CDR3 coding DNA: TGCGCCAGCAGCCAAGACTCAGGGTATGGCTACACCTTC. Translation gives CASSQDSGYGYTF.

This clone was detected once. The genes are TRBV9 and TRBJ1-4; D is ambiguous. Germline V gene sequence: CDR1 SGDLS, CDR2 YYNGEE. Trimming took off 0 bases at V and 9 bases at J, with 12 bases between the two ends. CDR3 length equals 14 residues. Written as DNA, the CDR3 is TGTGCCAGCAGCGTAGGGGAGGTTGGGAAAAAACTGTTTTTT. Amino acids: CASSVGEVGKKLFF.

The CDR3 nucleotides read TGTGCCAGCAGCTTGGTGGCCCGGGACACCAATCAGCCCCAGCATTTT. Translating gives CASSLVARDTNQPQHF. V gene TRBV5-8 combines with J gene TRBJ1-5; D is possibly TRBD1 (6 bases). This CDR3 region has 16 residues. CDR1 is SGHTS, CDR2 YDEGEE, per germline. Deletions cut 0 bases from V and 3 bases from J, with 13 bases between.

The chain uses TRBV19 and TRBJ1-5; D gene unclear. The CDR3 is made up of 15 amino acids. V was pared by 3 bases and J by 1 base, with 10 bases between. The germline gives CDR1 LNHDA, CDR2 SQIVND (reference sequence). CDR3 bases: TGTGCCAGTAGTATGCAGTTTGGCAGCAATCAGCCCCAGCATTTT. Its translation is CASSMQFGSNQPQHF. Supplemented by reference TRBV19 and TRBJ1-5, the full variable domain reads DGGITQSPKYLFRKEGQNVTLSCEQNLNHDAMYWYRQDPGQGLRLIYYSQIVNDFQKGDIAEGYSVSREKKESFPLTVTSAQKNPTAFYLCASSMQFGSNQPQHFGDGTRLSIL.

The chain is built from TRBV5-5 and TRBJ2-5; D is perhaps TRBD2 (5 bases). This CDR3 spans 14 amino acids. Trimming shortened V by 4 bases and J by 7 bases, and 17 bases separated the two germline ends. Germline V gene sequence: CDR1 SGHKS, CDR2 YYEKEE (reference sequence). DNA for the CDR3: TGTGCCAGCAGCCCAACCGAGGGTCTTGGGACCCAGTACTTC. The encoded protein is CASSPTEGLGTQYF.

The V gene is TRBV6-5, the J gene TRBJ2-7; D tentatively fits TRBD1 or TRBD2 (6 bases each). The CDR3 covers 13 residues. V shed 6 bases and J shed 5 bases, with 14 bases lying between them. Germline values: CDR1 MNHEY, CDR2 SVGAGI. As DNA, the CDR3 is TGTGCCAGCAGCCTCACAGGGAGGCACGAGCAGTACGTC. Protein product: CASSLTGRHEQYV.

The chain links TRBV4-3 to TRBJ2-2; 7 bases agree with TRBD1. The trim removed 1 base at V and 1 base at J, leaving 3 bases unmatched. CDR3 length: 16 residues. The germline V gene encodes CDR1 LGHNA and CDR2 YSLEER. The CDR3 DNA reads TGCGCCAGCAGCCAAGCGACAGGGTGGAACACCGGGGAGCTGTTTTTT. It encodes CASSQATGWNTGELFF.

This rearrangement joins TRBV5-1 to TRBJ1-1; possible D gene TRBD1, 5 bases. The V gene lost 0 bases and the J gene lost 6 bases, with 18 bases spanning the gap. Germline CDR1 and CDR2: SGHRS and YFSETQ. CDR3 length equals 16 residues. The CDR3 nucleotides read TGCGCCAGCAGCTTGGGAGACAGCTGGGGAATCGCTGAAGCTTTCTTT. It is translated as CASSLGDSWGIAEAFF.

This rearrangement joins TRBV4-2 to TRBJ1-2; possibly TRBD1 for D (5 bases). Germline CDR1 is LGHNA and CDR2 is YNFKEQ. The V end lost 3 bases, the J end lost 7 bases, and 15 bases lay between the germline ends. The CDR3 runs to 14 residues. The CDR3 region is CASSQGGTLGGYTF. CDR3 nucleotide sequence: TGTGCCAGCAGCCAGGGCGGGACCCTCGGTGGCTACACCTTC.

V is TRBV7-3 and J is TRBJ2-5; D perhaps matches TRBD1 (5 bases). Per the germline V gene, CDR1 is SGHTA and CDR2 is FQGTGA. The length of the CDR3 is 13 residues. V was clipped by 2 bases and J by 5 bases, with 9 bases between them. The CDR3 nucleotides read TGTGCCAGCAGCTTAGGGCAGGGTGAGACCCAGTACTTC. This gives the protein CASSLGQGETQYF.

V and J are TRBV11-2 and TRBJ2-7; D tentatively reads TRBD1 or TRBD2 (5 bases each). The V end lost 5 bases, the J end lost 5 bases, and 19 bases lay between the germline ends. The germline V gene has CDR1 SGHAT and CDR2 FQNNGV. The CDR3 is 15 amino acids. The CDR3 spells CASSLGPRGRDEQYV. DNA for the CDR3: TGTGCCAGCAGCCTAGGGCCCCGGGGCCGGGACGAGCAGTACGTC.

The chain has TRBV2 and TRBJ1-2; D might be TRBD1 (6 bases). Germline-derived CDR1 and CDR2 are SNHLY and FYNNEI. The CDR3 extends over 12 amino acids. Trimming stripped 3 bases from V and 6 bases from J, with 8 bases between. The CDR3 here is CASSEDSHGYTF. CDR3 sequence (DNA): TGTGCCAGCAGTGAGGACAGTCATGGCTACACCTTC.

This chain links TRBV5-1 with TRBJ2-3; 12 bases are a match to TRBD2. The CDR3 extends over 18 amino acids. Germline assignment: CDR1 SGHRS and CDR2 YFSETQ. After removal of 0 bases from V and 2 bases from J, the junction contained 7 bases not matched to a gene. CDR3 in amino acids: CASSLGRLAGAPTDTQYF. CDR3 DNA: TGCGCCAGCAGCTTGGGCCGACTAGCGGGGGCCCCCACAGATACGCAGTATTTT. Variable domain in full (rest from reference TRBV5-1 and TRBJ2-3): KAGVTQTPRYLIKTRGQQVTLSCSPISGHRSVSWYQQTPGQGLQFLFEYFSETQRNKGNFPGRFSGRQFSNSRSEMNVSTLELGDSALYLCASSLGRLAGAPTDTQYFGPGTRLTVL.